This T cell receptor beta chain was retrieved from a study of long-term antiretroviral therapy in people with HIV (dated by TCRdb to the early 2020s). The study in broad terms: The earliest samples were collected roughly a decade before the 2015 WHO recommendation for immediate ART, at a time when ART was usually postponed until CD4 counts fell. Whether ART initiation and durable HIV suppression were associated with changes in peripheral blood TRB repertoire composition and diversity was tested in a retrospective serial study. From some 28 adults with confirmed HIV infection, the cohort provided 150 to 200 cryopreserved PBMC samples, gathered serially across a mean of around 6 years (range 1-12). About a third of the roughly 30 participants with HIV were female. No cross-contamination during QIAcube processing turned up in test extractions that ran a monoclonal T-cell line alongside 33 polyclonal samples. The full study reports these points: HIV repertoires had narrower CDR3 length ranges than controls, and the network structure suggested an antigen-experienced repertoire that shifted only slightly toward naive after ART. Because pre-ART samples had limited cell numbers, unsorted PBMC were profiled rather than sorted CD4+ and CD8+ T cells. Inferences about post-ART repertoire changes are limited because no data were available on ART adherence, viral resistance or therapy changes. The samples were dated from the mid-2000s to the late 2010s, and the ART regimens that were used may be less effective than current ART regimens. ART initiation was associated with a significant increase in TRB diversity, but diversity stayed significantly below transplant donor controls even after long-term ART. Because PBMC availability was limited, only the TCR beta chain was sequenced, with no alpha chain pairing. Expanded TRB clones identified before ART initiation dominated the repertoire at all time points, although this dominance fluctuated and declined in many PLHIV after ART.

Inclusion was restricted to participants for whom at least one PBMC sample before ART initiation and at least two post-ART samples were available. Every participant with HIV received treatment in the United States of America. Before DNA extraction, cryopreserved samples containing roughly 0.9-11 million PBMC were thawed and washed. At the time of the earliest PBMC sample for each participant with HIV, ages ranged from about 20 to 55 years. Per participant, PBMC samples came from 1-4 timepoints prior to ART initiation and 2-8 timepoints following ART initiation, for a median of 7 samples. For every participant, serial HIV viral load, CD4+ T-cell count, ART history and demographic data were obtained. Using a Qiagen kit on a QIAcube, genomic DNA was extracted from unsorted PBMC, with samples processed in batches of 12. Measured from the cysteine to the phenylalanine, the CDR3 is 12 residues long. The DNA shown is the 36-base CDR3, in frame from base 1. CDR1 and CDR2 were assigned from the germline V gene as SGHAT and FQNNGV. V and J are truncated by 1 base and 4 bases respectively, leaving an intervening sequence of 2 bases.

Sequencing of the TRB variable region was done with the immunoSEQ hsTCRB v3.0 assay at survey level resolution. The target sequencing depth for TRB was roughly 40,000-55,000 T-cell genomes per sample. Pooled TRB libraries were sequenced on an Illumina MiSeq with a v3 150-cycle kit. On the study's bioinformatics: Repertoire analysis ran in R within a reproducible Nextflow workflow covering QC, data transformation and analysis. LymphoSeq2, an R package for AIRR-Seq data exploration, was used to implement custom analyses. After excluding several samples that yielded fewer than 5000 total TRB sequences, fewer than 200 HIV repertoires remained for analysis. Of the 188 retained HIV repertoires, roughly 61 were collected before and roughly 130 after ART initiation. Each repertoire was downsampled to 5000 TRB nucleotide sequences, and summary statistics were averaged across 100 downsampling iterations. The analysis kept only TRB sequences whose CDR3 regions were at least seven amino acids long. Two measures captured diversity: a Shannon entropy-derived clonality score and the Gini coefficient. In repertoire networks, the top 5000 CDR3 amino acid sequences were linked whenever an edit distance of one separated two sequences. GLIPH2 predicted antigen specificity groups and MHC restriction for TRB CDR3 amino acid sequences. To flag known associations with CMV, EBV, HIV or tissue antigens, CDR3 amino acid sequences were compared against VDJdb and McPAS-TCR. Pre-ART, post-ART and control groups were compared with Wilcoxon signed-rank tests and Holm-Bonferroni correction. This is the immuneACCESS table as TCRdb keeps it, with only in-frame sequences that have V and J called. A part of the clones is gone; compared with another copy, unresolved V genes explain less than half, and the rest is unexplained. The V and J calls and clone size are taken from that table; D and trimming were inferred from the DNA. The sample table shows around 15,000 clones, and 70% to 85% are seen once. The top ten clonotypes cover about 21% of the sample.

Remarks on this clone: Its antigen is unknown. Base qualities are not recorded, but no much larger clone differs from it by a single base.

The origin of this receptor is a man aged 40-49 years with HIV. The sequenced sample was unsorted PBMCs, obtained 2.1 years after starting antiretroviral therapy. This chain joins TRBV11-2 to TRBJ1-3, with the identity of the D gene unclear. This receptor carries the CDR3 CASSLAGNTIYF. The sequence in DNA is TGTGCCAGCAGCTTAGCAGGAAACACCATATATTTT. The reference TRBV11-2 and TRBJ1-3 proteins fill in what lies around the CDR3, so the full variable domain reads EAGVAQSPRYKIIEKRQSVAFWCNPISGHATLYWYQQILGQGPKLLIQFQNNGVVDDSQLPKDRFSAERLKGVDSTLKIQPAKLEDSAVYLCASSLAGNTIYFGEGSWLTVV.